The entry that follows covers one T cell receptor beta chain sequence. Its cognate antigen is unknown. This sample was taken from a study of response to subunit inactivated influenza vaccine. General study findings and limits: Researchers suggested that each seasonal influenza vaccination recruits few new T cells.

The CDR3 totals 14 residues. Germline V CDR1 and CDR2: SGDLS, YYNGEE. V lost 5 bases to trimming and J lost 7 bases; unmatched junction nucleotides: 5. TCRdb passed the RT-PCR reads through MiXCR, listing each CDR3 protein once. This table has roughly 500,000 distinct CDR3 sequences, 16% appearing once. The chain employs TRBV9 and TRBJ2-2; 10 nucleotides match TRBD1. The source was CD4+ T cells sorted from PBMCs, collected around 2 years after vaccination. The TCR was taken from a man aged 45 to 70 who received an inactivated influenza vaccine. CDR3 DNA sequence: TGTGCCAGCAGACCGGGACAGGGGATCGGGGAGCTGTTTTTT. It encodes CASRPGQGIGELFF.